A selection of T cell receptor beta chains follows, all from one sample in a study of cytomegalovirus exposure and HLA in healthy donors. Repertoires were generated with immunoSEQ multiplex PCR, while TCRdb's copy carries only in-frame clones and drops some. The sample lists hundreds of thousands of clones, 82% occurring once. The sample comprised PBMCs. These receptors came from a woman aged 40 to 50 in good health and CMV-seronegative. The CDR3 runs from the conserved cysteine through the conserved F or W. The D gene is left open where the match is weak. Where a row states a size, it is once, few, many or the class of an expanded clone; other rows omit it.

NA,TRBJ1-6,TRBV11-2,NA,CASSQGNSPLHF,TGTGCCAGCAGTCAGGGTAACTCACCCCTCCACTTT
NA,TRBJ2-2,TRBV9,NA,CASSAAFGSGELFF,TGTGCCAGCAGCGCCGCCTTCGGTAGCGGGGAGCTGTTTTTT
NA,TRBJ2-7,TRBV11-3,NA,CASSFQVAVSYEQYF,TGTGCCAGCAGCTTCCAGGTGGCAGTTTCCTACGAGCAGTACTTC
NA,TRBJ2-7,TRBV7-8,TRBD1,CASSLGTGPFYEQYF,TGTGCCAGCAGCTTAGGGACAGGCCCTTTCTACGAGCAGTACTTC
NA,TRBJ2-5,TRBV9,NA,CASSVGAGNQETQYF,TGTGCCAGCAGCGTAGGGGCGGGCAACCAAGAGACCCAGTACTTC
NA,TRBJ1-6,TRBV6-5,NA,CASSYSRGSTNSPLHF,TGTGCCAGCAGTTACTCCAGAGGAAGTACGAATTCACCCCTCCACTTT
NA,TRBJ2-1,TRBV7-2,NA,CASSLTYEQFF,TGTGCCAGCAGCCTCACTTATGAGCAGTTCTTC
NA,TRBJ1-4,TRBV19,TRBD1,CASSSTGWDEKLFF,TGTGCCAGTAGTTCGACAGGGTGGGATGAAAAACTGTTTTTT
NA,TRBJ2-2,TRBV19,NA,CASSINSGNTGELFF,TGTGCCAGTAGTATCAATTCGGGGAACACCGGGGAGCTGTTTTTT
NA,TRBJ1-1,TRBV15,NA,CATSTQGHTEAFF,TGTGCCACCAGCACTCAGGGGCACACTGAAGCTTTCTTT
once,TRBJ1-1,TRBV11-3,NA,CASSLEESNTEAFF,TGTGCCAGCAGCTTAGAAGAGAGTAACACTGAAGCTTTCTTT